This T cell receptor (beta chain) was observed in a study of graft-versus-host responses after intestinal transplantation. Study conclusions and caveats: Some GvH clones appeared in ileal mucosa or blood before recipient bone marrow.

Here immunoSEQ multiplex PCR was the method, and the copy in TCRdb shows in-frame clones only, minus some. The data show about 73,000 clones, around 90% seen once. The CDR3 is 15 amino acids. Germline CDR1 SGHDT, CDR2 YYEEEE. V was cut by 5 bases and J by 0 bases, with 9 bases left in between. With respect to this clone: Its antigen is still unknown.

The sequencing here drew on unstimulated CD8+ T cells sorted from spleen or lymph node cells, taken before transplant. The J gene is TRBJ1-6, the V gene TRBV5-6; D may be TRBD1 (5 bases). The receptor comes from a human donor who was the organ donor for an intestinal transplant. DNA for the CDR3: TGTGCCAGCAGTTCCGGGGGCTCCTATAATTCACCCCTCCACTTT. The encoded protein is CASSSGGSYNSPLHF.